These 8 T cell receptor beta chains came from one sample sequenced in a study of blood T cells in healthy people across ages. Primed by a sample-barcoded 5' primer and a J-beta primer mix, a second PCR proceeded for about 7 to 11 cycles. TCRdb recomputed calls from the 5' RACE reads with MiXCR, one row per CDR3 protein. The sample yields roughly 900,000 distinct CDR3 sequences, roughly 43% seen once. Material for sequencing was blood. These receptors all come from a young man in good health.

This clonotype came up a few times. The chain joins TRBV15 to TRBJ2-1, with D perhaps TRBD2 (5 bases). CDR3 length: 14 residues. Germline CDR1 LNHNV, CDR2 YYDKDF (reference sequence). V was clipped by 1 base and J by 3 bases, with 7 bases between them. CDR3 loop: CATSRAGYYNEQFF. CDR3 DNA sequence: TGTGCCACCAGCAGAGCGGGGTACTACAATGAGCAGTTCTTC.

This sequence joins TRBV5-1 and TRBJ2-7; 7 bases are shared with TRBD1. The CDR3 extends over 14 amino acids. V lost 4 bases to trimming and J lost 2 bases; unmatched junction nucleotides: 6. Germline V gene sequence: CDR1 SGHRS, CDR2 YFSETQ. CDR3 loop: CASSETGRPYEQYF. CDR3 nucleotides: TGCGCCAGCAGCGAGACAGGGAGACCCTACGAGCAGTACTTC.

J is TRBJ2-7 and V is TRBV27, with TRBD1 as a possible D gene (6 bases). CDR1 and CDR2 (germline): MNHEY, SMNVEV (reference sequence). CDR3 length: 12 residues. V lost 5 bases and J lost 6, with 11 bases in between. The CDR3 DNA reads TGTGCCAGCAGTAAAAAAGGGGGCGAGCAGTACTTC. Translated, it gives CASSKKGGEQYF.

This clonotype has a single count. The rearrangement uses TRBV20-1 and TRBJ2-7, with D possibly matching TRBD1 (6 bases). The CDR3 totals 12 residues. Germline CDR1 DFQATT, CDR2 SNEGSKA (reference sequence). V gave up 5 bases and J gave up 4 bases, with 12 bases separating them. CDR3: CSALIQGYEQYF. The CDR3 DNA follows: TGCAGTGCTCTCATACAGGGATACGAGCAGTACTTC.

This clonotype appeared once. This chain joins TRBV6-1 and TRBJ2-3; 9 bases agree with TRBD2. In germline, CDR1 is MNHNS, CDR2 SASEGT. This CDR3 region has 16 residues. With 5 bases clipped from V and 4 bases from J, the junction kept 10 bases outside the gene matches. CDR3 region: CASSPASGGSADTQYF. The CDR3 nucleotides are TGTGCCAGCAGTCCAGCAAGCGGGGGGTCGGCAGATACGCAGTATTTT.

The sample holds a few counts of this clonotype. The chain employs TRBV29-1 and TRBJ2-1; TRBD1 agrees at 10 bases. Germline CDR1 SQVTM, CDR2 ANQGSEA. V shed 7 bases and J 9 bases; nucleotides not matched to a gene: 9. The CDR3 covers 13 residues. DNA of the CDR3: TGCAGCGATGTCCGGGACAGGGGAGGTGAGCAGTTCTTC. It is translated as CSDVRDRGGEQFF.

This clonotype was recorded at least ten times. V and J are TRBV28 and TRBJ2-5; possible D gene TRBD2, 7 bases. Germline V gives CDR1 MDHEN, CDR2 SYDVKM. There are 13 residues in the CDR3. Trimming took off 6 bases at V and 1 base at J, with 9 bases between the two ends. The CDR3 loop reads CASRGGVQETQYF. CDR3 coding DNA: TGTGCCAGCAGAGGGGGGGTCCAAGAGACCCAGTACTTC.

The chain joins TRBV28 to TRBJ2-7; D is undetermined. V lost 2 bases and J lost 0, with 11 bases in between. CDR3 length equals 15 residues. Germline V gene data show CDR1 as MDHEN and CDR2 as SYDVKM. CDR3 protein: CASSLIGQSSYEQYF. Written as DNA, the CDR3 is TGTGCCAGCAGTTTAATCGGGCAGAGCTCCTACGAGCAGTACTTC.